Each of the 21 T cell receptor beta chains below was sequenced from the same sample in a study of cytomegalovirus exposure and HLA in healthy donors. Use of 60 Vbeta and 13 Jbeta primers characterized the PCR. TCRdb's table, derived via immunoSEQ multiplex PCR, lists solely in-frame clones and lacks some. The sample totals 38,000 or so clones. Sequencing was done on a sample of PBMCs. Receptors originate from a man younger than 40 in good health and CMV-seronegative.

This chain joins TRBV5-4 and TRBJ1-4; TRBD1 aligns across 12 bases. The CDR3 covers 16 residues. CDR1 is SGHNT and CDR2 is YYREEE in the germline V gene (reference sequence). The trim removed 4 bases at V and 8 bases at J, leaving 9 bases unmatched. The CDR3 coding sequence is TGTGCCAGCAGCGGGGACAGGGGGCGGGATAGCGAAAAACTGTTTTTT. Translating gives CASSGDRGRDSEKLFF. Variable domain in full (rest from reference TRBV5-4 and TRBJ1-4): ETGVTQSPTHLIKTRGQQVTLRCSSQSGHNTVSWYQQALGQGPQFIFQYYREEENGRGNFPPRFSGLQFPNYSSELNVNALELDDSALYLCASSGDRGRDSEKLFFGSGTQLSVL.

The CDR3: CASSPGMAGELFF. For the CDR3, the DNA is TGTGCCAGCAGCCCAGGGATGGCCGGGGAGCTGTTTTTT. V and J are TRBV5-5 and TRBJ2-2, with a tentative D call TRBD1 (5 bases). The CDR3 has 13 residues. Germline loops: CDR1 SGHKS, CDR2 YYEKEE (reference sequence). The V end lost 4 bases, the J end lost 6 bases, and 10 bases lay between the germline ends.

The V gene is TRBV25-1, the J gene TRBJ2-7; D gene unclear. The CDR3 runs 14 residues. Trimming took off 4 bases at V and 5 bases at J, with 15 bases between the two ends. Germline CDR1 and CDR2: MGHDK and SYGVNS. The CDR3 region is CASSGVWATDEQYF. CDR3 DNA: TGTGCCAGCAGTGGCGTATGGGCCACCGACGAGCAGTACTTC.

The chain uses TRBV4-1 and TRBJ2-7; 8 bases are a match to TRBD1. Per germline, CDR1 MGHRA and CDR2 YSYEKL. The ends lost 0 bases at V and 2 bases at J; junction bases unmatched: 6. The CDR3 length is 16 residues. The CDR3 protein is CASSQDLTGATYEQYF. CDR3 DNA sequence: TGCGCCAGCAGCCAAGATCTGACAGGGGCAACCTACGAGCAGTACTTC.

The chain carries TRBV7-2 and TRBJ1-1, with D unclear. This CDR3 contains 16 residues. CDR1 is SGHTA, CDR2 FQGNSA, per germline. V shed 3 bases and J shed 1 base, with 15 bases lying between them. This CDR3 reads CASSFPRGSSNTEAFF. The CDR3 coding sequence is TGTGCCAGCAGCTTCCCTCGGGGATCATCGAACACTGAAGCTTTCTTT.

The rearrangement links TRBV5-1 to TRBJ2-7; 14 bases agree with TRBD2. Trimming cost V 0 bases and J 7 bases; bases outside gene matches: 6. The germline CDR1 and CDR2 sequences are SGHRS and YFSETQ. The CDR3 is 16 amino acids. The CDR3 loop is CASSLGLAGGPGEQYF. The CDR3 DNA reads as TGCGCCAGCAGCTTGGGACTAGCGGGAGGGCCCGGAGAGCAGTACTTC.

V and J are TRBV30 and TRBJ2-1, with 9 bases aligning to TRBD1. Trimming removed 2 bases from V and 5 bases from J; junction bases left unmatched: 4. The CDR3 sequence is 14 residues long. Germline V gene data show CDR1 as GTSNPN and CDR2 as SVGIG (reference sequence). CDR3 sequence (DNA): TGTGCCTGGAGTACGGACAGGGGCGACAATGAGCAGTTCTTC. As protein: CAWSTDRGDNEQFF.

This sequence joins TRBV11-2 and TRBJ1-1, with unresolved D. CDR1 SGHAT and CDR2 FQNNGV come from the germline V gene. The germline V and J ends were trimmed by 1 base and 0 bases, with 6 bases remaining between them. CDR3 length equals 14 residues. The CDR3 sequence: CASSLGGVNTEAFF. The CDR3 bases are TGTGCCAGCAGCTTAGGCGGAGTGAACACTGAAGCTTTCTTT.

The genes are TRBV7-2 and TRBJ1-3; 7 bases fit TRBD1. The CDR3 runs to 14 residues. Per germline, CDR1 SGHTA and CDR2 FQGNSA. Unmatched junction bases numbered 3, after V lost 5 bases and J lost 2 bases. The CDR3 loop is CASSPTGAGNTIYF. CDR3 bases: TGTGCCAGCAGCCCAACAGGGGCTGGAAACACCATATATTTT.

The chain combines TRBV15 with TRBJ1-5, with no clear D. The CDR3 extends over 17 amino acids. The germline V gene encodes CDR1 LNHNV and CDR2 YYDKDF (reference sequence). The V end lost 0 bases, the J end lost 3 bases, and 15 bases lay between the germline ends. The DNA of the CDR3 is TGTGCCACCAGCAGAGATTTGGCGGAGGGAGTCAATCAGCCCCAGCATTTT. Encoded protein: CATSRDLAEGVNQPQHF.

The chain combines TRBV4-2 with TRBJ1-2, with D hard to call. V was clipped by 0 bases and J by 1 base, with 21 bases between them. The germline V gene has CDR1 LGHNA and CDR2 YNFKEQ. The CDR3 sequence is 19 residues long. The CDR3 spells CASSQDLVGSAQRNYGYTF. DNA for the CDR3: TGTGCCAGCAGCCAAGATTTGGTCGGGTCTGCGCAGCGTAACTATGGCTACACCTTC.

The rearrangement uses TRBV10-2 and TRBJ2-5; no clear D. The DNA matches TRBJ2-7 better at its end, which makes the J call doubtful. The CDR3 has 12 amino acids. Germline V lookup: CDR1 WSHSY, CDR2 SAAADI. The CDR3 DNA is TGCGCCAGCAGTGCCCGCTCCTACGAGCAGTACTTC. It yields the protein CASSARSYEQYF.

The J gene is TRBJ2-7, the V gene TRBV7-8; D is perhaps TRBD2 (5 bases). This CDR3 contains 14 residues. V lost 1 base to trimming and J lost 3 bases, with 10 bases between them. Per the germline V gene, CDR1 is SGHVS and CDR2 is FQNEAQ. The CDR3 coding sequence is TGTGCCAGCAGCTTAGTTCCCGGGAACTACGAGCAGTACTTC. Protein sequence: CASSLVPGNYEQYF.

The rearrangement uses TRBV10-3 and TRBJ2-7; TRBD1 matches 7 bases. V was pared by 5 bases and J by 2 bases, with 3 bases of the junction left unmatched. CDR1 and CDR2 from the germline V gene are ENHRY and SYGVKD. The length of the CDR3 is 13 residues. The CDR3 here is CAISQDRTYEQYF. CDR3 bases: TGTGCCATCAGTCAGGACAGGACCTACGAGCAGTACTTC.

The chain employs TRBV10-3 and TRBJ2-2; possible D gene TRBD1, 6 bases. The CDR3 sequence is 12 residues long. Between the trimmed V and J ends, which lost 4 bases and 7 bases, there was a span of 7 bases. In germline, CDR1 is ENHRY, CDR2 SYGVKD. The CDR3 DNA reads as TGTGCCATCAGTGGCAGGGGCGGGGAGCTGTTTTTT. It yields the protein CAISGRGGELFF.

V usage is TRBV12-5 and J usage is TRBJ2-5; TRBD1 matches at 7 bases. This CDR3 is 13 amino acids long. Trimming took 7 bases from V and 4 from J; bases not matched to a gene: 6. Germline loops: CDR1 LGHNT, CDR2 FRNRAP. CDR3 region: CASAKTGIETQYF. CDR3 in DNA: TGTGCTAGTGCCAAGACAGGGATAGAGACCCAGTACTTC.

The chain couples TRBV7-2 to TRBJ1-1; D is unresolved. Germline CDR1 is SGHTA and CDR2 is FQGNSA. This CDR3 is built from 14 residues. V gave up 5 bases and J gave up 1 base, with 11 bases separating them. Written as DNA, the CDR3 is TGTGCCAGCAGCCCCGGGATTCGGAACACTGAAGCTTTCTTT. Residues: CASSPGIRNTEAFF.

This chain joins TRBV19 and TRBJ1-3; tentatively, D is TRBD1 (6 bases). The CDR3 is 14 residues long. V gave up 6 bases and J gave up 4 bases, with 13 bases separating them. Per germline, CDR1 LNHDA and CDR2 SQIVND (reference sequence). The CDR3 DNA reads TGTGCCAGTAGAGATACAGGGCTCGGAAACACCATATATTTT. It specifies CASRDTGLGNTIYF.

As concerns this clone: The junction does not match germline at one end; this may be a read error. The V and J genes are TRBV5-6 and TRBJ2-3; 9 bases fit TRBD1. Germline V lookup: CDR1 SGHDT, CDR2 YYEEEE. The CDR3 sequence is 16 residues long. CDR3 bases: TGTGCCAGCAGCATCTACAGGGGGCCGAACACAGATAAGCAGTATTTT. Its protein product is CASSIYRGPNTDKQYF.

V and J are TRBV7-9 and TRBJ2-7; tentatively, D is TRBD1 (6 bases). Germline CDR1 reads SEHNR; CDR2 reads FQNEAQ (reference sequence). This CDR3 region has 14 residues. Trimming took 1 base from V and 2 from J, leaving 9 bases between them. The CDR3 DNA reads as TGTGCCAGCAGCTTAGTAGGGGGTGCCTACGAGCAGTACTTC. This codes for CASSLVGGAYEQYF.

J is TRBJ1-4 and V is TRBV7-8; no clear D. Germline CDR1 and CDR2: SGHVS and FQNEAQ. CDR3 length equals 16 residues. With 1 base removed from V and 3 bases from J, the gap between germline ends came to 12 bases. CDR3 region: CASSLEPRGPNEKLFF. The CDR3 DNA reads TGTGCCAGCAGCTTAGAGCCCCGAGGGCCTAATGAAAAACTGTTTTTT.